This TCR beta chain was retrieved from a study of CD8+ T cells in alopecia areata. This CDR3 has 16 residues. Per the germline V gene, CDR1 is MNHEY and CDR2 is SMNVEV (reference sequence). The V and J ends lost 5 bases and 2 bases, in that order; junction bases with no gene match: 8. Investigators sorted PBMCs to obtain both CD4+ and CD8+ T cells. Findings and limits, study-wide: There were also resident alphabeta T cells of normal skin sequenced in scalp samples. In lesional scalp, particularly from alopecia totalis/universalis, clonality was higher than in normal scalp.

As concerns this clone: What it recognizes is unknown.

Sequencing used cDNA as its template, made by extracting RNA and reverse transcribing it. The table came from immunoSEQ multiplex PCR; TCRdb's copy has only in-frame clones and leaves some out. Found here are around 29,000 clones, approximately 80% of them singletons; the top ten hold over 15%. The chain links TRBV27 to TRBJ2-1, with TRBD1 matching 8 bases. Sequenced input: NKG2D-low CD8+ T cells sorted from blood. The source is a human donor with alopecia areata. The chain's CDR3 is CASSPGQGFPYNEQFF. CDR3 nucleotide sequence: TGTGCCAGCAGTCCAGGACAGGGCTTCCCCTACAATGAGCAGTTCTTC.